These T cell receptor beta chains were read from a single sample in a study of shared clonotypes between healthy human individuals. Measured with immunoSEQ multiplex PCR; TCRdb has only the in-frame clones, and not every one. The sample lists more than 450,000 clones, 79% occurring once. The sample comprised PBMCs. The receptors shown here come from a woman between 40 and 50 years old in good health. Some clones in this sample may be carry-over from other donors' samples. Each CDR3 is given with its conserved first and last residue. The order of the fields is D gene, V gene, CDR3 length, J gene, clone size, CDR3 DNA, CDR3 protein. D genes are given only for firm matches. Only part of the rows carry a size: once, few, many, or a class if the clone is expanded.

>TRBD2|TRBV14|16|TRBJ2-7|-
TGTGCCAGCAGCCAAGATCAACTAGCGGGAGGGAACGAGCAGTACTTC
CASSQDQLAGGNEQYF
>-|TRBV9|14|TRBJ2-5|-
TGTGCCAGCAGCGTAGGTAGCGGCCAAGAGACCCAGTACTTC
CASSVGSGQETQYF
>-|TRBV7-8|13|TRBJ1-1|once
TGTGCCAGCAGCTCCCTCGGGGGCGGTGAAGCTTTCTTT
CASSSLGGGEAFF
>-|TRBV10-3|13|TRBJ1-5|-
TGTGCCATCAGCACGGACCCCAATCAGCCCCAGCATTTT
CAISTDPNQPQHF
>TRBD2|TRBV18|18|TRBJ2-7|-
TGTGCCAGCTCACCTCAGACTAGCTCGGGAGGCAATATCTACGAGCAGTACTTC
CASSPQTSSGGNIYEQYF
>-|TRBV10-3|13|TRBJ2-3|-
TGTGCCATCCGGTGGGAAGGCGCAGATACGCAGTATTTT
CAIRWEGADTQYF
>TRBD2|TRBV30|15|TRBJ2-2|-
TGTGCCTGGAGGCCACTAGCGGGAGGTACCGGGGAGCTGTTTTTT
CAWRPLAGGTGELFF
>-|TRBV6-5|14|TRBJ2-1|once
TGTGCCAGCAGTTACTCGCTAGATTACAATGAGCAGTTCTTC
CASSYSLDYNEQFF
>TRBD1|TRBV2|13|TRBJ1-1|-
TGTGCCAGCAGGGACAGGGGACCGGGTGAAGCTTTCTTT
CASRDRGPGEAFF
>-|TRBV2|15|TRBJ2-3|-
TGTGCCAGCACCAATCGGGGCGGCTACACAGATACGCAGTATTTT
CASTNRGGYTDTQYF
>-|TRBV28|15|TRBJ2-2|-
TGTGCCAGCAGTTTATTCGGGGTGAACACCGGGGAGCTGTTTTTT
CASSLFGVNTGELFF
>-|TRBV28|15|TRBJ2-3|-
TGTGCCAGCAGTGCACAGGACTATTCGGGCTATACGCAGTATTTT
CASSAQDYSGYTQYF
>TRBD1|TRBV29-1|14|TRBJ2-3|-
TGCAGCTCTGACATAGGGGGCCGCACAGATACGCAGTATTTT
CSSDIGGRTDTQYF
>-|TRBV15|16|TRBJ2-4|few
TGTGCCACCAGCAGAGATGGGGAGGTAGCCAAAAACATTCAGTACTTC
CATSRDGEVAKNIQYF
>-|TRBV30|14|TRBJ1-5|-
TGTGCCTGGAGCCTCCGGGCCCACAATCAGCCCCAGCATTTT
CAWSLRAHNQPQHF
>-|TRBV7-9|12|TRBJ1-5|-
TGTGCCAGCAGCTTAGGTAATCAGCCCCAGCATTTT
CASSLGNQPQHF
>-|TRBV19|15|TRBJ1-5|-
TGTGCCAGTAGTCGCAGGGATGATAGCAATCAGCCCCAGCATTTT
CASSRRDDSNQPQHF
>TRBD1|TRBV4-1|14|TRBJ2-1|-
TGCGCCAGCAGCCATGGTTCAGGGGGAAATGAGCAGTTCTTC
CASSHGSGGNEQFF
>TRBD2|TRBV28|13|TRBJ2-7|-
TGTGCCACCCACAGCGGGAGAGGGGACGAGCAGTACTTC
CATHSGRGDEQYF
>TRBD1|TRBV7-3|18|TRBJ2-6|-
TGTGCCAGCAGCCAAAGGGACAGGGGCGGTAAAGGGGCCAACGTCCTGACTTTC
CASSQRDRGGKGANVLTF
>-|TRBV2|15|TRBJ2-7|-
TGTGCCAGCAGTGTGAACGGCAGAGCTTCCTACGAGCAGTACTTC
CASSVNGRASYEQYF
>-|TRBV19|15|TRBJ2-5|-
TGTGCCAGTAGTATGGGCCTCGGGGGTCGGGAGACCCAGTACTTC
CASSMGLGGRETQYF
>-|TRBV5-4|12|TRBJ2-7|-
TGTGCCAGCAGCTTGAACCCTTACGAGCAGTACTTC
CASSLNPYEQYF
>TRBD1|TRBV29-1|15|TRBJ2-3|-
TGCAGCGTTGAAATGCCGGGACAGGGCACAGATACGCAGTATTTT
CSVEMPGQGTDTQYF
>TRBD2|TRBV7-3|15|TRBJ2-3|few
TGTGCCAGCAGCTTTTCCGGGACTAACACAGATACGCAGTATTTT
CASSFSGTNTDTQYF
>-|TRBV2|14|TRBJ2-3|many
TGTGCCAGCAGTGGGGTACGAGGCACAGATACGCAGTATTTT
CASSGVRGTDTQYF
>TRBD2|TRBV11-2|16|TRBJ2-1|-
TGTGCCAGCAGCTCCCGTGCGACTAGCGTCTCCAATGAGCAGTTCTTC
CASSSRATSVSNEQFF